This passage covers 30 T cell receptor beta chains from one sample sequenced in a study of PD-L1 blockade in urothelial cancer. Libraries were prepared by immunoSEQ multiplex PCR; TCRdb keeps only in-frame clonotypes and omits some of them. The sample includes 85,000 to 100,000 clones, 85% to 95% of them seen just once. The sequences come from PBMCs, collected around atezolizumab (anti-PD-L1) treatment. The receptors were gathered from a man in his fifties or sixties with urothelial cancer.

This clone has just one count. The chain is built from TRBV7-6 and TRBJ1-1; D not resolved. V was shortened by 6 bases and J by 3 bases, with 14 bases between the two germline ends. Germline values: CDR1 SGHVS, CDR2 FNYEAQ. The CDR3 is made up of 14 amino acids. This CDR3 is CASSRDPLDTEAFF. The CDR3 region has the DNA TGTGCCAGCAGTCGCGATCCGTTGGACACTGAAGCTTTCTTT.

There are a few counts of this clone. The CDR3 sequence is CASTEQWDRVTGELFF. CDR3 in DNA: TGTGCCAGCACCGAACAATGGGACAGGGTCACCGGGGAGCTGTTTTTT. This rearrangement joins TRBV9 to TRBJ2-2, with 9 nucleotides matching TRBD1. V dropped 6 bases and J dropped 4; count of bases not matched to a gene: 10. The CDR3 spans 16 residues. The germline CDR1 and CDR2 sequences are SGDLS and YYNGEE.

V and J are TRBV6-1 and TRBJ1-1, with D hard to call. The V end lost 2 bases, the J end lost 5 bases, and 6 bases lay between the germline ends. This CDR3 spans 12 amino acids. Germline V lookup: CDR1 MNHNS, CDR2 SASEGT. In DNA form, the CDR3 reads TGTGCCAGCAGTGAATCTATGACTGAAGCTTTCTTT. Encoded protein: CASSESMTEAFF.

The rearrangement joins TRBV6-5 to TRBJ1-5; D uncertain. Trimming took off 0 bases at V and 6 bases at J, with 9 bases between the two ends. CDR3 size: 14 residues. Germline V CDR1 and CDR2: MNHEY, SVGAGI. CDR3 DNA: TGTGCCAGCAGTTACTCGTCGGGGTTTCAGCCCCAGCATTTT. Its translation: CASSYSSGFQPQHF.

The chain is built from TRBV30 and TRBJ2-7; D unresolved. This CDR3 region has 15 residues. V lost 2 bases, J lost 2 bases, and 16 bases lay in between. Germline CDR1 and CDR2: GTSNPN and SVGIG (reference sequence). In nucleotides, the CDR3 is TGTGCCTGGAGTCCCTTGCTAGTTGGAGCCTACGAGCAGTACTTC. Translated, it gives CAWSPLLVGAYEQYF.

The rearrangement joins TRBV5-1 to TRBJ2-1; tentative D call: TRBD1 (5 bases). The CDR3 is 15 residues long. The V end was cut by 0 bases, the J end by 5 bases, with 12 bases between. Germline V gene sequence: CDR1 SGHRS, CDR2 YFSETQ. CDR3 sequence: CASSLEQGANNEQFF. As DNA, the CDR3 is TGCGCCAGCAGCTTGGAACAAGGGGCCAACAATGAGCAGTTCTTC.

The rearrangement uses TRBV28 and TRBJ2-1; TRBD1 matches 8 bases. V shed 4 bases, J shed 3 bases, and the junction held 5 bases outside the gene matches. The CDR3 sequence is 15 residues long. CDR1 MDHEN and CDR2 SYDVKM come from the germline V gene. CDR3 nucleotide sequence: TGTGCCAGCAGTTCGACAGGGGTGAGCTACAATGAGCAGTTCTTC. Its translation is CASSSTGVSYNEQFF. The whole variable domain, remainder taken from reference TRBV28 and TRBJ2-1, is DVKVTQSSRYLVKRTGEKVFLECVQDMDHENMFWYRQDPGLGLRLIYFSYDVKMKEKGDIPEGYSVSREKKERFSLILESASTNQTSMYLCASSSTGVSYNEQFFGPGTRLTVL.

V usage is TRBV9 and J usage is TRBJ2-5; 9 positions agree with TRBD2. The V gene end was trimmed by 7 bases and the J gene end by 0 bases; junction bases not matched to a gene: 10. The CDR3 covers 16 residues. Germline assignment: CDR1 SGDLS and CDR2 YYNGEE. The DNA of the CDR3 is TGTGCCAGCGGCCTGAGCGGGAGGACGTACCAAGAGACCCAGTACTTC. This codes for CASGLSGRTYQETQYF.

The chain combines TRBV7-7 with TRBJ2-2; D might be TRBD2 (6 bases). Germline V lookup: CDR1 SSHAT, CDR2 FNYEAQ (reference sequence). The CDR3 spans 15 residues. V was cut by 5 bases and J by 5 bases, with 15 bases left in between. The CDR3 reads CASSRLGDGTGELFF. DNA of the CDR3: TGTGCCAGCAGCCGACTAGGGGACGGTACCGGGGAGCTGTTTTTT.

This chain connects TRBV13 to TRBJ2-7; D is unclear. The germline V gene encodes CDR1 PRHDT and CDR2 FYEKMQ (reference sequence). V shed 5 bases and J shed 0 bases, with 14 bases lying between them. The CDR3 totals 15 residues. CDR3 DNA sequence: TGTGCCAGCAGCCCCCGAGACTCACTCTCCTACGAGCAGTACTTC. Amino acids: CASSPRDSLSYEQYF.

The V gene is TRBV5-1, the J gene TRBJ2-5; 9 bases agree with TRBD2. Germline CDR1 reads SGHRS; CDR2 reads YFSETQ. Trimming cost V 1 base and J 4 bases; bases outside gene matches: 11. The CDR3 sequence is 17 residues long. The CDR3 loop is CASSLSRGGAAGETQYF. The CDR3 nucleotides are TGCGCCAGCAGCTTGAGTCGCGGGGGGGCCGCTGGAGAGACCCAGTACTTC.

The CDR3 sequence: CASSPMGGGFQPQHF. The CDR3 coding sequence is TGTGCCAGCAGCCCCATGGGAGGGGGATTCCAGCCCCAGCATTTT. The chain couples TRBV11-2 to TRBJ1-5; tentative D call: TRBD1 (6 bases). Germline V gene data show CDR1 as SGHAT and CDR2 as FQNNGV. V lost 5 bases and J 7 bases, leaving 18 bases between the germline ends. CDR3 length equals 15 residues. The variable domain in full, completed from reference TRBV11-2 and TRBJ1-5, reads EAGVAQSPRYKIIEKRQSVAFWCNPISGHATLYWYQQILGQGPKLLIQFQNNGVVDDSQLPKDRFSAERLKGVDSTLKIQPAKLEDSAVYLCASSPMGGGFQPQHFGDGTRLSIL.

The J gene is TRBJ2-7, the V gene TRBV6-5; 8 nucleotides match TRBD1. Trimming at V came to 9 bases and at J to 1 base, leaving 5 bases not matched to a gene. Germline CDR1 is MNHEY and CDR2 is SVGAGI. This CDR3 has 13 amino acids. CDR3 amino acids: CASADRDSYEQYF. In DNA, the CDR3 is TGTGCCAGTGCGGACAGGGATTCCTACGAGCAGTACTTC.

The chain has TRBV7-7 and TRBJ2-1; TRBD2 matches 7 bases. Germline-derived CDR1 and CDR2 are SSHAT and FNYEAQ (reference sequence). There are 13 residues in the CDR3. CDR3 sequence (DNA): TGTGCTACTGGGGGGGAGGGTTTAAATGAGCAGTTCTTC. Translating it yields CATGGEGLNEQFF.

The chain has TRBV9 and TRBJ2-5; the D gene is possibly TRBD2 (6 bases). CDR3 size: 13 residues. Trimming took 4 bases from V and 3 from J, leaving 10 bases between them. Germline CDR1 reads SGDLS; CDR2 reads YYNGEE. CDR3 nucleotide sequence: TGTGCCAGCAGCCCGGGACTGGAAGAGACCCAGTACTTC. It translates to CASSPGLEETQYF.

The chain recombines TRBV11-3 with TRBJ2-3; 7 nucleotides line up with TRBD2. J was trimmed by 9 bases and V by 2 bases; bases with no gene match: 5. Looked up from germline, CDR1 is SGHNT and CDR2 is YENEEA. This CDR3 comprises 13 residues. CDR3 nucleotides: TGTGCCAGCAGCTTAAATCAAGCGGGAACGCAGTATTTT. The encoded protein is CASSLNQAGTQYF.

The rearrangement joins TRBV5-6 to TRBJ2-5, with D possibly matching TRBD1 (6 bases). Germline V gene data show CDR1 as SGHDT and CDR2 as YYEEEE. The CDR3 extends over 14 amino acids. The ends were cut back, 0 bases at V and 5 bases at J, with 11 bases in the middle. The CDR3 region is CASSLAGVYETQYF. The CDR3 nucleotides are TGTGCCAGCAGCTTGGCAGGGGTGTACGAGACCCAGTACTTC.

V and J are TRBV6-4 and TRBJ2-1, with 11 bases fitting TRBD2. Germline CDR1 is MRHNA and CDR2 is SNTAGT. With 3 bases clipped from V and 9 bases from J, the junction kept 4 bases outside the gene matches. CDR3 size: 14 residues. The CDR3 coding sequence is TGTGCCAGCAGTGAGGCTAGCGGGAGGTTTGAGCAGTTCTTC. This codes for CASSEASGRFEQFF.

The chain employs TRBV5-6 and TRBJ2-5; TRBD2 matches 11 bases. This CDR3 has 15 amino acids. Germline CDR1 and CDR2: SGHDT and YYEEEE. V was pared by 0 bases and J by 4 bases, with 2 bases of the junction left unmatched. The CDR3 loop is CASSLELAGAETQYF. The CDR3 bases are TGTGCCAGCAGCTTGGAACTAGCGGGAGCAGAGACCCAGTACTTC.

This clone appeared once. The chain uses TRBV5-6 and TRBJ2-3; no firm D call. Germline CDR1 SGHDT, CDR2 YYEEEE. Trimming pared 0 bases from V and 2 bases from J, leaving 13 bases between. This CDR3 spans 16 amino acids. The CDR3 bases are TGTGCCAGCAGCTTGGGACGTTTACAGCACACAGATACGCAGTATTTT. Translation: CASSLGRLQHTDTQYF.

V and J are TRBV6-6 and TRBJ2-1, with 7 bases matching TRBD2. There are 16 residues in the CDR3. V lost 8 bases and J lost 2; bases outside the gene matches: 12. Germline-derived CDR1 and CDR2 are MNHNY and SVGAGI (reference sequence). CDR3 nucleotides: TGTGCCAGCGGGTCCCTAGCGGAAAAGGCCTACAATGAGCAGTTCTTC. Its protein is CASGSLAEKAYNEQFF.

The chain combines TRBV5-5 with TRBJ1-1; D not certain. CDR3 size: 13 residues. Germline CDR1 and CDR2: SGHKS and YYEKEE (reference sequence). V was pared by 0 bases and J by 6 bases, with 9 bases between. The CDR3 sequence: CASSLVSLSEAFF. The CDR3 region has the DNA TGTGCCAGCAGCTTGGTGTCACTATCTGAAGCTTTCTTT.

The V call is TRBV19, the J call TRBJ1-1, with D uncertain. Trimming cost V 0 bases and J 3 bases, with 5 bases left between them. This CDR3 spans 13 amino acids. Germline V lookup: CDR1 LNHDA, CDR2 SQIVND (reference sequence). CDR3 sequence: CASSIDRYTEAFF. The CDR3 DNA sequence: TGTGCCAGTAGTATAGACAGATACACTGAAGCTTTCTTT. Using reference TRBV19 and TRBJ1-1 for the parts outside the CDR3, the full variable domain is DGGITQSPKYLFRKEGQNVTLSCEQNLNHDAMYWYRQDPGQGLRLIYYSQIVNDFQKGDIAEGYSVSREKKESFPLTVTSAQKNPTAFYLCASSIDRYTEAFFGQGTRLTVV.

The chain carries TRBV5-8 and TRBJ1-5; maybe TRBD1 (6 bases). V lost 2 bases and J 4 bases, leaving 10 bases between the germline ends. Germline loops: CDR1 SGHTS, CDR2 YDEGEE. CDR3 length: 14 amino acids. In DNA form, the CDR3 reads TGTGCCAGCAGCTTTTGGACAGCTAATCAGCCCCAGCATTTT. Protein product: CASSFWTANQPQHF.

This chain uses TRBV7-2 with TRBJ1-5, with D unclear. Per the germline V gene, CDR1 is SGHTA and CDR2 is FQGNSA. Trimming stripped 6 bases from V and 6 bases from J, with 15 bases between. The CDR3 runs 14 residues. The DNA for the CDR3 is TGTGCCAGCAGTCTCGGCTGGGCGGGTCAGCCCCAGCATTTT. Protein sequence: CASSLGWAGQPQHF.

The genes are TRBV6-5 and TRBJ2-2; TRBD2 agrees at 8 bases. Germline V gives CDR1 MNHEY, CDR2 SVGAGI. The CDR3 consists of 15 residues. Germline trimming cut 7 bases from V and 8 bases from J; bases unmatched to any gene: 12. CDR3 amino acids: CASTRAGGTSGELFF. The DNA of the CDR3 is TGTGCCAGCACCAGGGCGGGGGGAACTTCAGGGGAGCTGTTTTTT.

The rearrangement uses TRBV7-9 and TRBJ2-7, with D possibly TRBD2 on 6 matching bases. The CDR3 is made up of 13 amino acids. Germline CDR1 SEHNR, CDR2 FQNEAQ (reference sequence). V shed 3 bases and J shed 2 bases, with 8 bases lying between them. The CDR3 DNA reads TGTGCCAGCAGCTTGGGCGGGACCTACGAGCAGTACTTC. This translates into CASSLGGTYEQYF.

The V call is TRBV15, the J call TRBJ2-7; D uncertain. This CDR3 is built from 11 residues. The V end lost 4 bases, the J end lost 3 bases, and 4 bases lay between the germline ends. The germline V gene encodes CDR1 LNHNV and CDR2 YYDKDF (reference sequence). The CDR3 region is CATSINYEQYF. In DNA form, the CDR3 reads TGTGCCACCAGCATTAACTACGAGCAGTACTTC.

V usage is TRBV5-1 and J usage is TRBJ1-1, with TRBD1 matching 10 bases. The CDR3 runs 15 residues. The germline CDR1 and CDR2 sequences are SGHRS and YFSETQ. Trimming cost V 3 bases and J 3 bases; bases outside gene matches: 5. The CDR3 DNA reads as TGCGCCAGCAGCTGGGGGACAGGGGACCACACTGAAGCTTTCTTT. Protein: CASSWGTGDHTEAFF.

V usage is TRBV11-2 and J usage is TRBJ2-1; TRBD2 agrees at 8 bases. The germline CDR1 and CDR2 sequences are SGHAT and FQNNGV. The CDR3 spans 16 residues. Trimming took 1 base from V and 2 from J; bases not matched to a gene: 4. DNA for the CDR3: TGTGCCAGCAGCTTAGTTTCGGGGGGGGCCTACAATGAGCAGTTCTTC. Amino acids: CASSLVSGGAYNEQFF.